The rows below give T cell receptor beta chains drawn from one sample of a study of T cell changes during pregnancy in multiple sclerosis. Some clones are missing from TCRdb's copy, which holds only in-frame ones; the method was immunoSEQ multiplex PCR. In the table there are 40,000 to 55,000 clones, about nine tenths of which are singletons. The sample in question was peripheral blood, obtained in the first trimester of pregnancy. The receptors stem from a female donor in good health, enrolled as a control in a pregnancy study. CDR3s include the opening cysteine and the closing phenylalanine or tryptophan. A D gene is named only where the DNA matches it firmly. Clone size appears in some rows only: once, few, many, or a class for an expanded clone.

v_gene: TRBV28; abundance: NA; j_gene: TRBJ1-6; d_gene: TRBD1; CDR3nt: TGTGCCAGCAGTCAGCGACAGGGGGCTAGTTCACCCCTCCACTTT; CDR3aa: CASSQRQGASSPLHF
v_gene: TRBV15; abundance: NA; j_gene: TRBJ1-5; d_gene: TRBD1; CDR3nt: TGTGCCACCAGCAGAGGCGATGGGACAGATAAGAATCAGCCCCAGCATTTT; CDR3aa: CATSRGDGTDKNQPQHF
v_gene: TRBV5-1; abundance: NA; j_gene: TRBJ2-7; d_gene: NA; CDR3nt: TGCGCCAGCAGCTTGGAGAGGTCAACCTACGAGCAGTACTTC; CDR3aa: CASSLERSTYEQYF
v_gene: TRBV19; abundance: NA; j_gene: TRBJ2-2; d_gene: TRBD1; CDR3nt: TGTGCCAGTAGTATTAGATATCGAGACAGGGGGAACACCGGGGAGCTGTTTTTT; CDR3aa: CASSIRYRDRGNTGELFF
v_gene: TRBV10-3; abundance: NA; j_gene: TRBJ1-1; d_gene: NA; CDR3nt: TGTGCCATCAGTGAGTCCCCAGGGCTTGAAGCTTTCTTT; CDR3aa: CAISESPGLEAFF
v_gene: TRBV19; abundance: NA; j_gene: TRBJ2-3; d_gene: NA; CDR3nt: TGTGCCAGTAGTAAGGGGGACTACTCAAGGACAGATACGCAGTATTTT; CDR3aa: CASSKGDYSRTDTQYF
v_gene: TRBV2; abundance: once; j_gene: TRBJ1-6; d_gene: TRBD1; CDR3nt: TGTGCCAGCATTACGACAGGGGGCGCTTCACCCCTCCACTTT; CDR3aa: CASITTGGASPLHF
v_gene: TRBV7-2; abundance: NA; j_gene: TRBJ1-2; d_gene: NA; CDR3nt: TGTGCCAGCAGCGCCGGGACAACCAACTATGGCTACACCTTC; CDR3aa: CASSAGTTNYGYTF
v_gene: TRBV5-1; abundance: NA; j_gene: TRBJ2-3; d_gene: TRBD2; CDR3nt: TGCGCCAGCACCCAGGAGCGGGGAACAGATACGCAGTATTTT; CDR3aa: CASTQERGTDTQYF
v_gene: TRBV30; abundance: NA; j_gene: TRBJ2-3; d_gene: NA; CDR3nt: TGTGCCTGGGGGGCCGTTTCTAGCACAGATACGCAGTATTTT; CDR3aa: CAWGAVSSTDTQYF
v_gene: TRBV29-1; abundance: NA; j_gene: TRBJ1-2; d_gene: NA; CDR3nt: TGCAGCGTTGTCGGGGGTAACTATGGCTACACCTTC; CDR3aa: CSVVGGNYGYTF
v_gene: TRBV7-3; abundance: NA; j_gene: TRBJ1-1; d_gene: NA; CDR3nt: TGTGCCAGCAGCTCCGGGATAGACACTGAAGCTTTCTTT; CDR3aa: CASSSGIDTEAFF
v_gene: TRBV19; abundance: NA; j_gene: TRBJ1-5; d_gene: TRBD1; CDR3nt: TGTGCCAGTCGGGACAGGGGCAATCAGCCCCAGCATTTT; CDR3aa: CASRDRGNQPQHF
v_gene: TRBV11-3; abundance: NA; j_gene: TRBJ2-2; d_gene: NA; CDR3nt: TGTGCCAGCAGCTTAGGCAGGGACGGGGAGCTGTTTTTT; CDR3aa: CASSLGRDGELFF